This T cell receptor beta chain was profiled in a study of blood T cells in healthy people across ages. A note on this clonotype: The antigen is unknown. One junction end does not reproduce the germline sequence, and a read error may be involved.

Overall study findings and caveats: Donors of long life had a larger count of naive CD4+ cells and greater diversity than aged donors. With age, beta diversity per million T cells declined roughly linearly, significantly by 35 to 40.

Then a second PCR, running roughly 7 to 11 cycles, was carried out with a sample-barcoded 5' primer and a J-beta primer mix. The template-switch adaptor, which had 12 random nucleotides, put a tag on each cDNA molecule. TCRdb redid the calling of the 5' RACE reads with MiXCR, one entry per CDR3 protein. Of under 950,000 distinct CDR3 sequences in the sample, approximately 21% were seen once. Every donor contributed about 10 milliliters of peripheral blood by blood draw. The germline CDR1 and CDR2 sequences are SGHRS and YFSETQ. The CDR3 is 14 amino acids. The clonotype comes from a man aged 70 or older in good health. This chain connects TRBV5-1 to TRBJ1-1, with 8 bases that match TRBD1. Sequenced sample: blood. CDR3 protein: CASSSGQGGTEALF. CDR3 bases: TGCGCCAGCAGCTCTGGACAGGGTGGAACTGAAGCTCTCTTT.